These 6 T cell receptor beta chains were sequenced from one sample in a study of cytomegalovirus exposure and HLA in healthy donors. PCR was performed using 60 Vbeta and 13 Jbeta primers. Method: immunoSEQ multiplex PCR; TCRdb's copy keeps in-frame clones and lacks some. The sample contains more than 60,000 clones, 74% of which appear only once. Material: PBMCs. These receptors all come from a man between 40 and 49 years old in good health and CMV-seropositive.

V gene TRBV15 combines with J gene TRBJ2-5; TRBD2 aligns across 9 bases. Trimming cost V 0 bases and J 5 bases; bases outside gene matches: 10. Germline values: CDR1 LNHNV, CDR2 YYDKDF (reference sequence). CDR3 size: 17 residues. CDR3 nucleotides: TGTGCCACCAGCAGAGATAAAGGCGGGGGGGCCGGGGAGACCCAGTACTTC. Protein sequence: CATSRDKGGGAGETQYF.

This sequence joins TRBV2 and TRBJ2-4; 7 bases match TRBD1. The CDR3 is made up of 13 amino acids. Germline CDR1 and CDR2: SNHLY and FYNNEI. The V and J ends lost 6 bases and 3 bases, in that order; junction bases with no gene match: 2. The CDR3 here is CASSWDSKNIQYF. For the CDR3, the DNA is TGTGCCAGCAGCTGGGACAGCAAAAACATTCAGTACTTC.

The rearrangement uses TRBV5-6 and TRBJ2-1; D not resolved. From germline, CDR1 is SGHDT and CDR2 YYEEEE. CDR3 length: 13 amino acids. Trimming stripped 4 bases from V and 2 bases from J, with 7 bases between. CDR3 in DNA: TGTGCCAGCAGCCCCAACACCTACAATGAGCAGTTCTTC. This translates into CASSPNTYNEQFF.

Note on this clone: At the DNA level, this CDR3 is encoded by other sequences in the same sample as well. The J gene is TRBJ1-5, the V gene TRBV27; D remains ambiguous. The CDR3 runs to 13 residues. Trimming left V 6 bases short and J 4 bases short, with 10 bases between. From germline, CDR1 is MNHEY and CDR2 SMNVEV (reference sequence). For the CDR3, the DNA is TGTGCCAGCAGCCTGGGGAGGAATCAGCCCCAGCATTTT. Residues: CASSLGRNQPQHF.

CDR3 DNA sequence: TGCGCCAGCAGCTCTAGTTCCGGGGTCTACACTGAAGCTTTCTTT. Protein sequence: CASSSSSGVYTEAFF. The chain is built from TRBV5-1 and TRBJ1-1, with D unresolved. Germline CDR1 SGHRS, CDR2 YFSETQ. Trimming pared 3 bases from V and 3 bases from J, leaving 15 bases between. The CDR3 has 15 residues.

The CDR3 sequence: CASRWTLSTDTQYF. In DNA, the CDR3 is TGTGCCAGCCGTTGGACTTTGAGCACAGATACGCAGTATTTT. The chain combines TRBV27 with TRBJ2-3; a possible D gene is TRBD2 (5 bases). V lost 8 bases, J lost 0 bases, and 12 bases lay in between. This CDR3 spans 14 amino acids. The germline V gene encodes CDR1 MNHEY and CDR2 SMNVEV (reference sequence).